This TCR beta chain was retrieved from a study of graft-versus-host responses after intestinal transplantation. TCRdb's copy holds only in-frame clones and misses some; the assay was immunoSEQ multiplex PCR. The sample has tens of thousands of clones, 70% to 90% seen once. In germline, CDR1 is MDHEN, CDR2 SYDVKM. CDR3 length: 15 amino acids. Trimming cost V 4 bases and J 4 bases, with 17 bases left between them. This material consisted of PBMCs, taken 26 days after transplant. This chain links TRBV28 with TRBJ2-7; tentatively, D is TRBD2 (5 bases). The source of this sequence is a human patient who received an intestinal transplant, so some T cells may come from the graft donor. The CDR3 region is CASSSSLDGMYEQYF. The CDR3 DNA reads as TGTGCCAGCAGTTCTTCTTTGGACGGGATGTACGAGCAGTACTTC.